The 22 T cell receptor beta chains below all came from one sample that was sequenced in a study of blood T cell repertoires in COVID-19 (dated by TCRdb to 2020 to 2022). Libraries were constructed by the immunoSEQ multiplex PCR assay. What TCRdb holds here is the immuneACCESS table cut down to in-frame rearrangements. Part of the clones is not present; checked against another copy, under half of the missing clones reflect an unresolved V gene, and the others are unexplained. The sample records some 54,000 clones, roughly four fifths of which are singletons. The top ten hold under 2% of the sample. Sequencing was carried out using peripheral blood. These TCRs come from a woman aged 55-69 years with acute or convalescent COVID-19.

The genes are TRBV4-1 and TRBJ1-3; perhaps TRBD1 as D (6 bases). Trimming took 2 bases from V and 0 from J, leaving 14 bases between them. Germline CDR1 MGHRA, CDR2 YSYEKL. The CDR3 covers 17 residues. DNA for the CDR3: TGCGCCAGCAGCCAACATACTCAGACAGGCTCTGGAAACACCATATATTTT. Encoded protein: CASSQHTQTGSGNTIYF.

The V and J genes are TRBV18 and TRBJ2-3; D is possibly TRBD1 (6 bases). The CDR3 is 15 residues long. In germline, CDR1 is KGHSH, CDR2 LQKENI. V dropped 3 bases and J dropped 1 base, with 11 bases sitting between them. This CDR3 is CASSPRQEGTDTQYF. The DNA for the CDR3 is TGTGCCAGCTCACCCCGACAGGAGGGCACAGATACGCAGTATTTT.

The V gene is TRBV3-1 (or the pseudogene TRBV3-2), the J gene TRBJ2-1, with 9 bases aligning to TRBD2. Per the germline V gene, CDR1 is LGHDT and CDR2 is YNNKEL (reference sequence). The CDR3 runs 15 residues. V trimming: 4 bases; J trimming: 3 bases; junction bases outside the gene matches: 4. In nucleotides, the CDR3 is TGTGCCAGCAGCCCAAGCGGGGGGAACTACAATGAGCAGTTCTTC. It encodes CASSPSGGNYNEQFF.

The CDR3 loop reads CASSPPGTYVRHEQFF. CDR3 DNA: TGTGCCAGCTCACCACCCGGGACTTACGTTCGGCATGAGCAGTTCTTC. The chain has TRBV18 and TRBJ2-1, with D maybe TRBD2 (6 bases). CDR1 and CDR2 from the germline V gene are KGHSH and LQKENI. This CDR3 comprises 16 residues. V lost 0 bases, J lost 8 bases, and 17 bases lay in between.

This chain joins TRBV6-5 and TRBJ1-5, with D unclear. Trimming took off 0 bases at V and 5 bases at J, with 5 bases between the two ends. This CDR3 is 13 amino acids long. Germline lookup yields CDR1 MNHEY and CDR2 SVGAGI. The CDR3 sequence is CASSYSTYQPQHF. The CDR3 nucleotides read TGTGCCAGCAGTTACTCGACATATCAGCCCCAGCATTTT.

This rearrangement joins TRBV6-1 to TRBJ1-4, with TRBD1 identical over 8 bases. The germline V gene has CDR1 MNHNS and CDR2 SASEGT. The J segment lost 8 bases and the V segment lost 2 bases, leaving 7 bases of the junction unmatched. This CDR3 spans 15 amino acids. The CDR3 is CASSELTGVGEKLFF. The CDR3 bases are TGTGCCAGCAGTGAACTGACAGGGGTGGGGGAAAAACTGTTTTTT.

V usage is TRBV2 and J usage is TRBJ1-4; D unclear. This CDR3 has 15 residues. Germline V gene data show CDR1 as SNHLY and CDR2 as FYNNEI. V was cut by 6 bases and J by 5 bases, with 16 bases left in between. This chain's CDR3 is CASRNGPAANEKLFF. The CDR3 DNA reads as TGTGCCAGCAGAAATGGTCCAGCGGCAAATGAAAAACTGTTTTTT.

This chain connects TRBV30 to TRBJ2-2, with a tentative D call TRBD2 (6 bases). The germline V gene encodes CDR1 GTSNPN and CDR2 SVGIG (reference sequence). The CDR3 contains 13 residues. V was cut by 3 bases and J by 5 bases, with 10 bases left in between. The CDR3 nucleotides read TGTGCCTGGAGCGGAGGGAGGACCGGGGAGCTGTTTTTT. This translates into CAWSGGRTGELFF.

This CDR3 is CASRLAGGTYEQYF. The CDR3 nucleotides are TGTGCCAGCCGACTAGCGGGAGGGACGTACGAGCAGTACTTC. The rearrangement joins TRBV2 to TRBJ2-7; 14 bases match TRBD2. The CDR3 contains 14 residues. V gave up 8 bases and J gave up 4 bases; unmatched junction bases: 4. Germline-derived CDR1 and CDR2 are SNHLY and FYNNEI.

This chain links TRBV7-3 with TRBJ2-3; no reliable D call. The CDR3 is made up of 13 amino acids. Germline CDR1 and CDR2: SGHTA and FQGTGA. The V gene lost 5 bases and the J gene lost 2 bases, with 8 bases spanning the gap. In DNA, the CDR3 is TGTGCCAGCAGCCCGACTTACACAGATACGCAGTATTTT. Amino acids: CASSPTYTDTQYF.

The chain uses TRBV18 and TRBJ2-2; D is perhaps TRBD2 (5 bases). Deletions cut 6 bases from V and 1 base from J, with 15 bases between. The CDR3 has 16 residues. Germline lookup yields CDR1 KGHSH and CDR2 LQKENI. CDR3 region: CASSSVPSRNTGELFF. In DNA, the CDR3 is TGTGCCAGCTCCTCCGTGCCTAGCCGGAACACCGGGGAGCTGTTTTTT.

V is TRBV29-1 and J is TRBJ2-3; 9 bases fit TRBD1. Germline trimming cut 5 bases from V and 3 bases from J; bases unmatched to any gene: 6. The CDR3 contains 14 residues. The germline CDR1 and CDR2 sequences are SQVTM and ANQGSEA. In DNA form, the CDR3 reads TGCAGCGTTTATAAGGGACAGGGAACAGATACGCAGTATTTT. Its translation is CSVYKGQGTDTQYF.

J is TRBJ1-2 and V is TRBV2; TRBD1 matches at 10 bases. The CDR3 covers 16 residues. In germline, CDR1 is SNHLY, CDR2 FYNNEI. The V gene end was trimmed by 5 bases and the J gene end by 2 bases; junction bases not matched to a gene: 8. The CDR3, as DNA: TGTGCCAGCAGTCCGGGACAGGGGTCACGGAACTATGGCTACACCTTC. It yields the protein CASSPGQGSRNYGYTF.

The chain is built from TRBV28 and TRBJ1-2, with D hard to call. Germline lookup yields CDR1 MDHEN and CDR2 SYDVKM. The CDR3 covers 15 residues. V lost 7 bases to trimming and J lost 4 bases, with 19 bases between them. Written as DNA, the CDR3 is TGTGCCAGCACCCCCTCTGGAGGGTGGCCCTATGGCTACACCTTC. This sequence encodes CASTPSGGWPYGYTF.

The rearrangement joins TRBV19 to TRBJ1-1; TRBD1 matches at 9 bases. J was trimmed by 2 bases and V by 1 base; bases with no gene match: 17. The germline V gene has CDR1 LNHDA and CDR2 SQIVND (reference sequence). The CDR3 has 20 residues. CDR3: CASSIGGFFGTGKHNTEAFF. The DNA of the CDR3 is TGTGCCAGTAGTATAGGTGGCTTTTTCGGGACAGGGAAACATAACACTGAAGCTTTCTTT.

This chain uses TRBV6-5 with TRBJ2-5; perhaps TRBD1 as D (5 bases). This CDR3 comprises 16 residues. CDR1 is MNHEY and CDR2 is SVGAGI in the germline V gene. V was pared by 1 base and J by 7 bases, with 19 bases between. As DNA, the CDR3 is TGTGCCAGCAGTTACTTAACTCGTTCAGGGTGGGGGACCCAGTACTTC. Protein: CASSYLTRSGWGTQYF.

This rearrangement joins TRBV25-1 to TRBJ2-2; 12 bases are a match to TRBD2. Unmatched junction bases numbered 2, after V lost 4 bases and J lost 5 bases. The CDR3 has 15 residues. Germline V CDR1 and CDR2: MGHDK, SYGVNS. CDR3 loop: CASSATSGSTGELFF. CDR3 DNA: TGTGCCAGCAGTGCGACTAGCGGGAGTACCGGGGAGCTGTTTTTT.

The chain couples TRBV5-6 to TRBJ1-6; D is possibly TRBD1 (5 bases). The CDR3 contains 16 residues. Between the trimmed V and J ends, which lost 4 bases and 8 bases, there was a span of 19 bases. The germline CDR1 and CDR2 sequences are SGHDT and YYEEEE. In DNA form, the CDR3 reads TGTGCCAGCAGCGTGCGCCGGGGAGGGGATGATTCACCCCTCCACTTT. It yields the protein CASSVRRGGDDSPLHF.

The V gene is TRBV29-1, the J gene TRBJ1-1; D is possibly TRBD1 (6 bases). Germline assignment: CDR1 SQVTM and CDR2 ANQGSEA. Trimming removed 3 bases at V and 1 base at J, with 9 bases between. This CDR3 is built from 13 residues. The CDR3 sequence: CSVDQTGNTEAFF. The CDR3 region has the DNA TGCAGCGTTGACCAGACAGGGAACACTGAAGCTTTCTTT.

The sample holds a few counts of this clone. The rearrangement links TRBV6-1 to TRBJ1-6; 7 bases match TRBD1. V gave up 3 bases and J gave up 7 bases; unmatched junction bases: 6. This CDR3 region has 15 residues. Germline V CDR1 and CDR2: MNHNS, SASEGT. The CDR3 DNA is TGTGCCAGCAGTGATGGGCAGGGGGGCAATTCACCCCTCCACTTT. Its protein product is CASSDGQGGNSPLHF.

This clone was seen once. The chain is built from TRBV28 and TRBJ1-3, with a possible D match to TRBD1 (6 bases). Germline V CDR1 and CDR2: MDHEN, SYDVKM. Trimming shortened V by 3 bases and J by 4 bases, and 16 bases separated the two germline ends. The CDR3 length is 16 residues. Written as DNA, the CDR3 is TGTGCCAGCAGTTTGATCCCGGGACAAATAGGAAACACCATATATTTT. It encodes CASSLIPGQIGNTIYF. Full variable domain (missing parts from reference TRBV28 and TRBJ1-3): DVKVTQSSRYLVKRTGEKVFLECVQDMDHENMFWYRQDPGLGLRLIYFSYDVKMKEKGDIPEGYSVSREKKERFSLILESASTNQTSMYLCASSLIPGQIGNTIYFGEGSWLTVV.

The chain is built from TRBV28 and TRBJ2-1; 7 nucleotides align to TRBD2. The CDR3 has 16 residues. Germline trimming cut 8 bases from V and 1 base from J; bases unmatched to any gene: 11. Germline V lookup: CDR1 MDHEN, CDR2 SYDVKM. This chain's CDR3 is CASRGGLVVSYNEQFF. The CDR3 region has the DNA TGTGCCAGCCGCGGCGGACTAGTTGTTTCCTACAATGAGCAGTTCTTC.